Below, 21 T cell receptor beta chains from the same sample are listed, as sequenced in a study of a mutant IDH1 vaccine in newly diagnosed glioma. Regarding time point: week 5, during vaccination. Mutant IDH1 20-mer peptide, at 300 ug, made up each vaccine dose, with topical imiquimod. Their recognized antigens are unknown. Data came from immunoSEQ multiplex PCR; TCRdb stores just in-frame clones and leaves some out. The sample gives around 36,000 clones, roughly 92% of which show up once; roughly 2.6% is in the top ten. This sample comprised PBMCs, obtained from a glioma patient whose treatment included an IDH1 peptide vaccine. The receptors come from a middle-aged man with glioma.

This clone was seen once. The V call is TRBV6-1, the J call TRBJ1-3; 9 positions match TRBD1. The CDR3 runs 14 residues. The germline V gene has CDR1 MNHNS and CDR2 SASEGT. Losses at the gene ends were 6 bases for V and 6 bases for J; bases not matched to a gene: 6. This chain's CDR3 is CASRTDRGANTIYF. The DNA of the CDR3 is TGTGCCAGCAGGACCGACAGGGGGGCAAACACCATATATTTT.

CDR3 nucleotides: TGTGCCAGCAGCTTGGATCCTAGGACTAGCGCCTCCTACGAGCAGTACTTC. Amino acid sequence: CASSLDPRTSASYEQYF. This chain links TRBV5-8 with TRBJ2-7; 9 nucleotides line up with TRBD2. V was clipped by 0 bases and J by 0 bases; unmatched bases: 7. Germline V gene sequence: CDR1 SGHTS, CDR2 YDEGEE. The CDR3 contains 17 residues.

The chain joins TRBV13 to TRBJ2-7; D possibly corresponds to TRBD2 (6 bases). Germline-derived CDR1 and CDR2 are PRHDT and FYEKMQ (reference sequence). Trimming left V 2 bases short and J 6 bases short, with 14 bases between. This CDR3 spans 14 amino acids. Here the CDR3 DNA reads TGTGCCAGCAGCTTACAGCGGGCGGAGGGCGAGCAGTACTTC. This translates into CASSLQRAEGEQYF.

The V and J genes are TRBV10-2 and TRBJ2-7; the D gene is possibly TRBD1 (5 bases). The CDR3 has 12 amino acids. The V and J ends lost 8 bases and 0 bases respectively, with 8 bases between them. CDR1 and CDR2 from the germline V gene are WSHSY and SAAADI. The chain's CDR3 is CASGQGSYEQYF. The CDR3 DNA reads as TGCGCCAGCGGCCAGGGCTCCTACGAGCAGTACTTC.

V usage is TRBV7-6 and J usage is TRBJ1-5, with D perhaps TRBD1 (5 bases). The V end lost 5 bases, the J end lost 7 bases, and 15 bases lay between the germline ends. The CDR3 contains 14 residues. Germline assignment: CDR1 SGHVS and CDR2 FNYEAQ. In nucleotides, the CDR3 is TGTGCCAGCAGCCCCAGAGGAGGGGTACAGCCCCAGCATTTT. Amino acid sequence: CASSPRGGVQPQHF. Full variable domain (missing parts from reference TRBV7-6 and TRBJ1-5): GAGVSQSPRYKVTKRGQDVALRCDPISGHVSLYWYRQALGQGPEFLTYFNYEAQQDKSGLPNDRFSAERPEGSISTLTIQRTEQRDSAMYRCASSPRGGVQPQHFGDGTRLSIL.

J is TRBJ2-7 and V is TRBV7-9; D may be TRBD1 (5 bases). The CDR3 runs to 14 residues. Germline CDR1 is SEHNR and CDR2 is FQNEAQ (reference sequence). Trimming took off 3 bases at V and 2 bases at J, with 11 bases between the two ends. CDR3 DNA: TGTGCCAGCAGCTTCCAGGGCCGCCCCTACGAGCAGTACTTC. Its translation: CASSFQGRPYEQYF.

This clone was observed a handful of times. The chain joins TRBV5-1 to TRBJ2-1; TRBD1 agrees at 7 bases. J lost 7 bases, V lost 0 bases, and 10 bases had no gene match. The CDR3 consists of 16 residues. Germline CDR1 reads SGHRS; CDR2 reads YFSETQ. The DNA of the CDR3 is TGCGCCAGCAGCTTGGGGGTAGGGGGCGCAAGGAATGAGCAGTTCTTC. As protein: CASSLGVGGARNEQFF.

The chain combines TRBV11-3 with TRBJ2-3; 7 bases fit TRBD2. The CDR3 has 15 amino acids. V shed 6 bases and J 2 bases; nucleotides not matched to a gene: 8. CDR1 and CDR2 from the germline V gene are SGHNT and YENEEA. CDR3 residues: CASSSPGGSTDTQYF. The CDR3 region has the DNA TGTGCCAGCAGTTCACCGGGAGGATCCACAGATACGCAGTATTTT.

The CDR3 nucleotides read TGCGCCAGCAGCCCGGTCGAGGGGGAGGGCGGTTACAATGAGCAGTTCTTC. It codes for CASSPVEGEGGYNEQFF. J is TRBJ2-1 and V is TRBV5-1; perhaps TRBD2 as D (7 bases). CDR3 length: 17 residues. Germline lookup yields CDR1 SGHRS and CDR2 YFSETQ. Trimming pared 4 bases from V and 4 bases from J, leaving 21 bases between.

This sequence joins TRBV5-1 and TRBJ1-1; 10 bases align to TRBD1. The germline V gene has CDR1 SGHRS and CDR2 YFSETQ. The CDR3 is 15 amino acids. Losses at the gene ends were 4 bases for V and 2 bases for J; bases not matched to a gene: 5. The CDR3 loop reads CASSLRTGGNTEAFF. The CDR3 DNA reads as TGCGCCAGCAGCCTCCGGACAGGGGGTAACACTGAAGCTTTCTTT.

This sequence joins TRBV4-1 and TRBJ1-2, with D perhaps TRBD1 (5 bases). The germline V gene has CDR1 MGHRA and CDR2 YSYEKL. There are 16 residues in the CDR3. V lost 0 bases and J 3 bases, leaving 14 bases between the germline ends. CDR3 protein: CASSQDPSGVHYGYTF. CDR3 bases: TGCGCCAGCAGCCAAGATCCATCGGGGGTACACTATGGCTACACCTTC.

The chain joins TRBV29-1 to TRBJ2-1, with 7 bases fitting TRBD2. Germline assignment: CDR1 SQVTM and CDR2 ANQGSEA. V trimming: 2 bases; J trimming: 7 bases; junction bases outside the gene matches: 8. This CDR3 has 14 amino acids. This CDR3 reads CSVENRDGGNEQFF. CDR3 coding DNA: TGCAGCGTTGAAAATAGAGACGGGGGGAATGAGCAGTTCTTC.

This clone is categorized as medium-sized (0.01 to 0.1%). This chain uses TRBV4-2 with TRBJ2-3; 9 bases are a match to TRBD2. Germline V gene data show CDR1 as LGHNA and CDR2 as YNFKEQ. V dropped 0 bases and J dropped 1; count of bases not matched to a gene: 2. CDR3 size: 16 residues. DNA for the CDR3: TGTGCCAGCAGCCAAGAAATAGCGGGGGGCACAGATACGCAGTATTTT. Protein: CASSQEIAGGTDTQYF.

The chain's CDR3 is CASEGRGNYNEQFF. The CDR3, as DNA: TGTGCCAGTGAGGGGCGGGGAAACTACAATGAGCAGTTCTTC. The chain has TRBV7-2 and TRBJ2-1; TRBD2 is a possible D gene (6 bases). Per germline, CDR1 SGHTA and CDR2 FQGNSA. The CDR3 spans 14 residues. The V and J ends lost 9 bases and 3 bases respectively, with 15 bases between them.

The J gene is TRBJ2-5, the V gene TRBV6-1; D call uncertain. Trimming took off 2 bases at V and 5 bases at J, with 6 bases between the two ends. This CDR3 has 12 amino acids. The germline V gene has CDR1 MNHNS and CDR2 SASEGT. The CDR3, as DNA: TGTGCCAGCAGTGAACCTTGGGAGACCCAGTACTTC. Its translation: CASSEPWETQYF.

This rearrangement joins TRBV5-6 to TRBJ2-6, with D uncertain. CDR3 length: 16 residues. V lost 0 bases to trimming and J lost 0 bases, with 7 bases between them. Looked up from germline, CDR1 is SGHDT and CDR2 is YYEEEE. This chain's CDR3 is CASSLDVFSGANVLTF. CDR3 coding DNA: TGTGCCAGCAGCTTGGACGTATTCTCTGGGGCCAACGTCCTGACTTTC.

The chain employs TRBV5-1 and TRBJ2-1; perhaps D is TRBD1 or TRBD2 (5 bases each). The CDR3 loop spans 15 amino acids. The V and J ends lost 5 bases and 5 bases respectively, with 17 bases between them. CDR1 is SGHRS, CDR2 YFSETQ, per germline. CDR3 protein: CASRRGGGANNEQFF. The CDR3 DNA is TGCGCCAGCAGGAGGGGTGGCGGAGCAAACAATGAGCAGTTCTTC.

The gene calls are TRBV19 and TRBJ1-1; D perhaps matches TRBD1 (6 bases). Germline V gives CDR1 LNHDA, CDR2 SQIVND (reference sequence). This CDR3 spans 13 amino acids. The ends were cut back, 7 bases at V and 6 bases at J, with 15 bases in the middle. The CDR3 sequence is CASTETGGAEAFF. DNA of the CDR3: TGTGCCAGTACCGAGACGGGGGGCGCTGAAGCTTTCTTT. Full variable domain (remainder filled in from reference TRBV19 and TRBJ1-1): DGGITQSPKYLFRKEGQNVTLSCEQNLNHDAMYWYRQDPGQGLRLIYYSQIVNDFQKGDIAEGYSVSREKKESFPLTVTSAQKNPTAFYLCASTETGGAEAFFGQGTRLTVV.

A few counts support this clone. The chain has TRBV7-2 and TRBJ2-1; possibly TRBD1 for D (6 bases). V lost 6 bases and J lost 0, with 12 bases in between. This CDR3 is built from 15 residues. Germline CDR1 is SGHTA and CDR2 is FQGNSA. CDR3 in amino acids: CASSFDRSSYNEQFF. The CDR3 bases are TGTGCCAGCAGTTTTGACAGGAGCTCCTACAATGAGCAGTTCTTC. Full variable domain (outside the CDR3, taken from reference TRBV7-2 and TRBJ2-1): GAGVSQSPSNKVTEKGKDVELRCDPISGHTALYWYRQSLGQGLEFLIYFQGNSAPDKSGLPSDRFSAERTGGSVSTLTIQRTQQEDSAVYLCASSFDRSSYNEQFFGPGTRLTVL.

This chain links TRBV19 with TRBJ2-1; D assignment may be TRBD1 or TRBD2 (5 bases each). This CDR3 has 12 amino acids. Trimming pared 7 bases from V and 8 bases from J, leaving 12 bases between. CDR1 LNHDA and CDR2 SQIVND come from the germline V gene (reference sequence). In DNA, the CDR3 is TGTGCCAGTAAAGGGACGATAGATGAGCAGTTCTTC. As protein: CASKGTIDEQFF.

The chain is built from TRBV7-9 and TRBJ2-5; D gene unclear. CDR1 is SEHNR and CDR2 is FQNEAQ in the germline V gene (reference sequence). Trimming pared 5 bases from V and 3 bases from J, leaving 4 bases between. This CDR3 spans 11 amino acids. The CDR3 region has the DNA TGTGCCAGCAGCAAAAAAGAGACCCAGTACTTC. It specifies CASSKKETQYF.